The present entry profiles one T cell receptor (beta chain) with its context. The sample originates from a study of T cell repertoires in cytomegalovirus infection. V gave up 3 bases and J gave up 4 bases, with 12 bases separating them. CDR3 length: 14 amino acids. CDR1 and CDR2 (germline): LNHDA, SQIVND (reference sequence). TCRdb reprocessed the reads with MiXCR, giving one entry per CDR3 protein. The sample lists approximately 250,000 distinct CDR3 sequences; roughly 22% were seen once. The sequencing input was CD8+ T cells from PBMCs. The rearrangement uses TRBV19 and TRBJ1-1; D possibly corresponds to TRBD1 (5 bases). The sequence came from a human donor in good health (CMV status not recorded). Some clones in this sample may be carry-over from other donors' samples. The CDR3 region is CASSIQGGGTEAFF. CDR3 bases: TGTGCCAGTAGTATTCAGGGCGGCGGCACTGAAGCTTTCTTT.